This TCR beta chain was recorded in a study of T cells in women clearing cervical HPV infection. Average input was about 1,200 ng genomic DNA for immunoSEQ TCR beta CDR3 amplification. Clones were read by immunoSEQ multiplex PCR, and TCRdb kept only the in-frame ones, dropping some. This listing includes 25,000 to 35,000 clones. V gave up 3 bases and J gave up 5 bases, with 22 bases separating them. This CDR3 region has 18 residues. As to this clone: The missing CDR3 end, 3 residues past where the read stops, is filled in from the germline J gene.

HPV was found by MY09/MY11 PCR and dot-blot genotyping. The sequence was obtained from a woman aged 18-70 years with a cervical HPV16 infection that either progressed to CIN3+ or cleared (not recorded which). The sequencing sample was made of blood buffy coat. The chain recombines TRBV23-1 with TRBJ2-2, with D perhaps TRBD2 (5 bases). TRBV23-1 is placed among ORFs of uncertain function. The CDR3 region is CASSHLARERLATGELFF. The CDR3 bases that were read are TGCGCCAGCAGTCACCTAGCACGTGAACGTCTGGCTACCGGGGAG.